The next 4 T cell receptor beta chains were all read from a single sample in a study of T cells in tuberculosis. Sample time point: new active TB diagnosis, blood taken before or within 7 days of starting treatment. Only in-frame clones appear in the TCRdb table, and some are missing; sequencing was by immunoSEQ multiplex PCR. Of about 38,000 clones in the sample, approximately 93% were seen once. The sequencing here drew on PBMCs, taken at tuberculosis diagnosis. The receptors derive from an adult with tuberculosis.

The CDR3 nucleotides read TGTGCCAGCAGTTCACCGCGGGGTGAGCAGTTCTTC. Encoded protein: CASSSPRGEQFF. V gene TRBV6-6 combines with J gene TRBJ2-1, with a weak D call TRBD2 (6 bases). Per germline, CDR1 MNHNY and CDR2 SVGAGI (reference sequence). Trimming stripped 4 bases from V and 9 bases from J, with 10 bases between. The CDR3 length is 12 residues.

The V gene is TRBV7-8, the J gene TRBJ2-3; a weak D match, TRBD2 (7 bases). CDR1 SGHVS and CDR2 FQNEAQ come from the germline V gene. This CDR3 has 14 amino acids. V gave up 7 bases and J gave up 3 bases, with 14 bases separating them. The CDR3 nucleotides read TGTGCCAGCACGCCCGAGGGGGGGACAGATACGCAGTATTTT. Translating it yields CASTPEGGTDTQYF.

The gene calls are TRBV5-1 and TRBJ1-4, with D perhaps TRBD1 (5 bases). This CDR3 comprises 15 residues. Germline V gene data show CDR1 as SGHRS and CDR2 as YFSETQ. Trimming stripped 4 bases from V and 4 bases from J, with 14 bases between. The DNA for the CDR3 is TGCGCCAGCAGCGTCACCGGGACTTATAATGAAAAACTGTTTTTT. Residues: CASSVTGTYNEKLFF.

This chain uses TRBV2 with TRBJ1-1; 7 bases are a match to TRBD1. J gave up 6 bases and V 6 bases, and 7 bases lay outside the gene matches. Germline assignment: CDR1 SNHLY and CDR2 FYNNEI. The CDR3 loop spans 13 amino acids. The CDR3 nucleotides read TGTGCCAGCAGGATTGACAGGGCTTCTGAAGCTTTCTTT. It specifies CASRIDRASEAFF.